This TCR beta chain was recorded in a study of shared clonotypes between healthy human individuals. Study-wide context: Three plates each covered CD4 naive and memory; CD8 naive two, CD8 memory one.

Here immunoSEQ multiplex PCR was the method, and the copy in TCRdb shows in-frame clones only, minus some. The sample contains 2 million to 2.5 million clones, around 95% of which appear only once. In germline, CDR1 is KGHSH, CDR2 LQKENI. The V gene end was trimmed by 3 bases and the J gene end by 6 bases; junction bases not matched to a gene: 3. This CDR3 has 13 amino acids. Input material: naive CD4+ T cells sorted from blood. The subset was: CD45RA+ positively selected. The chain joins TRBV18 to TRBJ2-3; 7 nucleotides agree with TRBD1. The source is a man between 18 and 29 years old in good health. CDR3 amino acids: CASSPGTVDTQYF. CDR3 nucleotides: TGTGCCAGCTCACCGGGGACAGTCGATACGCAGTATTTT.